The 5 T cell receptor beta chains reported below all come from one sample, sequenced in a study of shared clonotypes between healthy human individuals. The assay was immunoSEQ multiplex PCR, and TCRdb's table has in-frame clones only and misses some. Of some 300,000 clones in the sample, 73% are singletons; the top ten hold about 10%. The sample was memory CD4+ T cells sorted from blood. Subset in this sample: CD45RA-negative fraction. The receptors come from a man in his thirties or forties in good health.

This chain joins TRBV28 and TRBJ2-3, with TRBD2 matching 10 bases. The CDR3 length is 16 residues. J was trimmed by 1 base and V by 9 bases; bases with no gene match: 10. The germline gives CDR1 MDHEN, CDR2 SYDVKM. CDR3 in DNA: TGTGCCAGTCGAGTTGCGGGGACTAGCGGCACAGATACGCAGTATTTT. It encodes CASRVAGTSGTDTQYF. Supplemented by reference TRBV28 and TRBJ2-3, the full variable domain reads DVKVTQSSRYLVKRTGEKVFLECVQDMDHENMFWYRQDPGLGLRLIYFSYDVKMKEKGDIPEGYSVSREKKERFSLILESASTNQTSMYLCASRVAGTSGTDTQYFGPGTRLTVL.

The chain combines TRBV6-4 with TRBJ1-1; 11 nucleotides match TRBD1. The CDR3 spans 16 residues. Germline trimming cut 6 bases from V and 2 bases from J; bases unmatched to any gene: 8. Germline CDR1 and CDR2: MRHNA and SNTAGT. The DNA of the CDR3 is TGTGCCAGCAGCAGGACAGGGGGCTTAGTTAACACTGAAGCTTTCTTT. It specifies CASSRTGGLVNTEAFF.

DNA of the CDR3: TGTGCCAGCAGCCCACAGGGGGCTTGGGGCACCGGGGAGCTGTTTTTT. It translates to CASSPQGAWGTGELFF. The chain employs TRBV28 and TRBJ2-2, with TRBD1 identical over 9 bases. J lost 4 bases, V lost 6 bases, and 9 bases had no gene match. CDR3 length: 16 residues. Germline V gene lookup returns CDR1 MDHEN and CDR2 SYDVKM.

This sequence joins TRBV6-1 and TRBJ1-4, with D possibly being TRBD1 (6 bases). V gave up 7 bases and J gave up 7 bases, with 16 bases separating them. Germline V gene lookup returns CDR1 MNHNS and CDR2 SASEGT. The CDR3 consists of 14 residues. CDR3 region: CASTSSSRGEKLFF. As DNA, the CDR3 is TGTGCCAGCACCTCCTCGAGCAGGGGTGAAAAACTGTTTTTT.

The chain joins TRBV18 to TRBJ1-3; D might be TRBD1 (5 bases). This CDR3 has 11 residues. The V gene's germline CDR1 is KGHSH and CDR2 LQKENI. Trimming took 4 bases from V and 15 from J, leaving 13 bases between them. CDR3 loop: CASSRDGSQYF. The CDR3 nucleotides are TGTGCCAGCTCACGGGACGGCAGTCAATATTTT.